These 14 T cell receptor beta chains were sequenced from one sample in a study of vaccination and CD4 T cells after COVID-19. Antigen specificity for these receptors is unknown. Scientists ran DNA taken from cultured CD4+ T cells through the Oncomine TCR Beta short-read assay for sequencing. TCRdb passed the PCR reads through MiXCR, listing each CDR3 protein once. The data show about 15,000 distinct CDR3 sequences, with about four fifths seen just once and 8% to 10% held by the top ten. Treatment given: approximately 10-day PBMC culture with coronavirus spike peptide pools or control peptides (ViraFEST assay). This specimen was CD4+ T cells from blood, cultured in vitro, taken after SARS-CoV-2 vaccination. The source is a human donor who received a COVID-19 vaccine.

The CDR3 coding sequence is TGCAGCGTACTGTTTACAGGGAGGGACACTGAAGCTTTCTTT. It is translated as CSVLFTGRDTEAFF. The rearrangement links TRBV29-1 to TRBJ1-1; a possible D gene is TRBD1 (6 bases). V was clipped by 6 bases and J by 3 bases, with 17 bases between them. Germline CDR1 and CDR2: SQVTM and ANQGSEA. The CDR3 covers 14 residues.

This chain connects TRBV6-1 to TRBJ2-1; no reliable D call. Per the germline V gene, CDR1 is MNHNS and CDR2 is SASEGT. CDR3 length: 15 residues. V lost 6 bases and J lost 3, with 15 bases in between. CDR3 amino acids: CASSRTTPLYNEQFF. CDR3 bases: TGTGCCAGCAGCCGAACTACTCCGCTCTACAATGAGCAGTTCTTC.

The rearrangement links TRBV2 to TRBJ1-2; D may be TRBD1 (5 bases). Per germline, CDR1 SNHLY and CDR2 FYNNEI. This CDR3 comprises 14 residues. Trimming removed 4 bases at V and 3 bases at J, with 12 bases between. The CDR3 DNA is TGTGCCAGCAGTGGTGGGGCCAGGGACTATGGCTACACCTTC. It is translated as CASSGGARDYGYTF.

This chain's CDR3 is CASSLVLGRLETQYF. The CDR3 DNA reads TGTGCCAGCAGCTTAGTGTTGGGGCGTCTGGAGACCCAGTACTTC. The chain recombines TRBV7-8 with TRBJ2-5; tentatively, D is TRBD1 (5 bases). This CDR3 contains 15 residues. V lost 1 base and J lost 5, with 14 bases in between. Germline V gene data show CDR1 as SGHVS and CDR2 as FQNEAQ.

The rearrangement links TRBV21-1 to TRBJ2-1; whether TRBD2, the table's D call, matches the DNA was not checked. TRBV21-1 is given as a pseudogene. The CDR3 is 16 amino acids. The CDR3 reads CASILNRDYPYNEQFF. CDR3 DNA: TGTGCCAGCATCCTTAACCGGGACTACCCCTACAATGAGCAGTTCTTC.

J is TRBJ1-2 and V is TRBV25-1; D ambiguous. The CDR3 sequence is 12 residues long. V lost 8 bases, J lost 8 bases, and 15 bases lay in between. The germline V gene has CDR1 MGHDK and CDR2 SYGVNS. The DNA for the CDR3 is TGTGCCAGCCGCAGAGAGGCGGGAGGCTACACCTTC. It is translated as CASRREAGGYTF.

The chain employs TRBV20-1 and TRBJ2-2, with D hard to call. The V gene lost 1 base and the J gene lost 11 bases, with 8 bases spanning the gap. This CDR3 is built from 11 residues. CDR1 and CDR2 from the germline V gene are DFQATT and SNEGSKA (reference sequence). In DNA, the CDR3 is TGCAGTGCTAGAGGTCAGAGCGAGCTGTTTTTT. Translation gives CSARGQSELFF.

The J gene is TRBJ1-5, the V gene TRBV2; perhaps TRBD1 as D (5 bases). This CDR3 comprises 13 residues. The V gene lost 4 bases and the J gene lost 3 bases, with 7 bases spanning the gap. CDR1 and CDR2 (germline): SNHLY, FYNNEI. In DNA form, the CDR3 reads TGTGCCAGCAGTGTCGGGGCCAATCAGCCCCAGCATTTT. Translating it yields CASSVGANQPQHF.

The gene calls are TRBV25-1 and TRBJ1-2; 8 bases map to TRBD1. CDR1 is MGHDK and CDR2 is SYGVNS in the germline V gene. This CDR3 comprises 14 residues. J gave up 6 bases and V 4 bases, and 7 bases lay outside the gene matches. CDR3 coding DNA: TGTGCCAGCAGTGGGTCAGGGGGCGCGGATGGCTACACCTTC. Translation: CASSGSGGADGYTF.

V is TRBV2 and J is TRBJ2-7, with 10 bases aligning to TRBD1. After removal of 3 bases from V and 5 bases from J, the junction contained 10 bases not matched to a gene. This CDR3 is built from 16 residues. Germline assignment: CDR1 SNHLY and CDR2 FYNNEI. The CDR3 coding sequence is TGTGCCAGCAGTGATGTTCGAGGGACAGGGGAGGACGAGCAGTACTTC. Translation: CASSDVRGTGEDEQYF.

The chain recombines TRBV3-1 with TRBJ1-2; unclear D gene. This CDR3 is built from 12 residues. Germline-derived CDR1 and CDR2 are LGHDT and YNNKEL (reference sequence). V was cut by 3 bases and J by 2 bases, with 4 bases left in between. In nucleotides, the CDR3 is TGTGCCAGCAGCCACGGGAACTATGGCTACACCTTC. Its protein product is CASSHGNYGYTF.

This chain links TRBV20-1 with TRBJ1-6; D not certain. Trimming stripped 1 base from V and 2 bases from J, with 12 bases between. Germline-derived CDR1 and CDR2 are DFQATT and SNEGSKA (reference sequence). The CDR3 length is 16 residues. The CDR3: CSARAVEAAYNSPLHF. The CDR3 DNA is TGCAGTGCTAGAGCTGTAGAGGCCGCCTATAATTCACCCCTCCACTTT.

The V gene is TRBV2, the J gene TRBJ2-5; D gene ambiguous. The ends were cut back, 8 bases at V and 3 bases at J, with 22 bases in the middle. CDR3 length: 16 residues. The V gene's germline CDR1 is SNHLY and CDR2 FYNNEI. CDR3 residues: CASSHPTLWGKETQYF. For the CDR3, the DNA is TGTGCCAGCTCCCACCCTACTTTGTGGGGAAAAGAGACCCAGTACTTC.

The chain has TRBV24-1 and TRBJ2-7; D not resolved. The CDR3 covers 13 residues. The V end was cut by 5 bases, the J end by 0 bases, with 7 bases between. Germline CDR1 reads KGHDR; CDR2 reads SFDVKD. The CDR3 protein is CATSVSGSYEQYF. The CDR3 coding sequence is TGTGCCACCAGTGTGTCAGGCTCCTACGAGCAGTACTTC.